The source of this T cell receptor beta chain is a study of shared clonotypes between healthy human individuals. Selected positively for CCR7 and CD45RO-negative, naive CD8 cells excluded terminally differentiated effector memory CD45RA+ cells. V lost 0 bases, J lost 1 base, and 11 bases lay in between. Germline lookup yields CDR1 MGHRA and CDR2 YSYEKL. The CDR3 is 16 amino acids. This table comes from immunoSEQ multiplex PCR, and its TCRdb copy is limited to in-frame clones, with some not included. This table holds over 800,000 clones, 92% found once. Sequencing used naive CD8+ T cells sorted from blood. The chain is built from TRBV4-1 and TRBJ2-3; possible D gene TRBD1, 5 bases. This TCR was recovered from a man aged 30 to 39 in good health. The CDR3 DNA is TGCGCCAGCAGCCAAGACCCGCAGACAGGCACAGATACGCAGTATTTT. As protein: CASSQDPQTGTDTQYF.